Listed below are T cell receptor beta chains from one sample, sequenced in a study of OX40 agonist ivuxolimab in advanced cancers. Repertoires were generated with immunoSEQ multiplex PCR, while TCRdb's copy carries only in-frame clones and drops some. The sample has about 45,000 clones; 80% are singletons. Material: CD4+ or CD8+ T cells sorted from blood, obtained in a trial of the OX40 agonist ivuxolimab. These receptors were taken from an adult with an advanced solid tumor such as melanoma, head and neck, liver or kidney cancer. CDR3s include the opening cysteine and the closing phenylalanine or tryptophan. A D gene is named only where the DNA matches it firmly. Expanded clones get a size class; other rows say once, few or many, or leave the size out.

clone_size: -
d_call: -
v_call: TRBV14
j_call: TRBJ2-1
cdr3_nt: TGTGCCAGCAGCCAAGTTCACTCCGGGATTGAGCAGTTCTTC
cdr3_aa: CASSQVHSGIEQFF

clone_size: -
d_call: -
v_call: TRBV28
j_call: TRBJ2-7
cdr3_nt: TGTGCCAGCAGACCACTAGAGACCTGGGGCGAGCAGTACTTC
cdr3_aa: CASRPLETWGEQYF

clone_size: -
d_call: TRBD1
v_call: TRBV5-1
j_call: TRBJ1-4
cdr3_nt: TGCGCCAGCAGCCCGGACAGGGGGCGCGGAAAACTGTTTTTT
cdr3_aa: CASSPDRGRGKLFF

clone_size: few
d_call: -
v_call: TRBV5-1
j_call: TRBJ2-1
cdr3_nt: TGCGCCACCGGGAGTAGCTCCTACAATGAGCAGTTCTTC
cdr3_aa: CATGSSSYNEQFF

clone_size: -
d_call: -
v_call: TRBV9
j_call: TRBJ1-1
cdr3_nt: TGTGCCAGCAGCGTAGTCCGGAACACTGAAGCTTTCTTT
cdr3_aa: CASSVVRNTEAFF

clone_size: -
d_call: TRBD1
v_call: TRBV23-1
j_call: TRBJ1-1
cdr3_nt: TGCGCCAGCAGTCCAACGGGGACAGGGGTAAACATGAACACTGAAGCTTTCTTT
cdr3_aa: CASSPTGTGVNMNTEAFF

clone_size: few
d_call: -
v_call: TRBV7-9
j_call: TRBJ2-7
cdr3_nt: TGTGCCAGCAGCCCAGGGAACTCCTACGAGCAGTACTTC
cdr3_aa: CASSPGNSYEQYF

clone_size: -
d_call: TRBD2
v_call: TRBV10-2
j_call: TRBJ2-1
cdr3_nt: TGCGCCAGCAGTGTTAGCGGGAGATACAATGAGCAGTTCTTC
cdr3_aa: CASSVSGRYNEQFF

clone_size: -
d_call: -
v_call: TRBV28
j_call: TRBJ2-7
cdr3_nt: TGTGCCAGCAGCCTTAGGCCGCCAGTCTCCTACGAGCAGTACTTC
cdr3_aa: CASSLRPPVSYEQYF

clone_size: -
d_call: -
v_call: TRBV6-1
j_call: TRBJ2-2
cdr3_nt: TGTGTAGTCGAGAGGGACACCGGGGAGCTGTTTTTT
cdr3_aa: CVVERDTGELFF

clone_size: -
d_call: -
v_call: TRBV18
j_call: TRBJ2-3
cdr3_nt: TGTGCCAGCTCACCATCGGCGGGATCAGATACGCAGTATTTT
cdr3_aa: CASSPSAGSDTQYF

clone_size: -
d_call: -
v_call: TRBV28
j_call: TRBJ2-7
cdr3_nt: TGTGCCAGCAGCCCAGCCGGGGCGAGGCGAGACGAGCAGTACTTC
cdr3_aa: CASSPAGARRDEQYF

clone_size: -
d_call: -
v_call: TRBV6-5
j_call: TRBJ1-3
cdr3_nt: TGTGCCAGCAGGCAGACAGAACCTGGAAACACCATATATTTT
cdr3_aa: CASRQTEPGNTIYF

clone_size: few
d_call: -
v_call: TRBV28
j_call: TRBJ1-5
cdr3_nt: TGTGCCAGCAGCACAGGGTCCCTCAATCAGCCCCAGCATTTT
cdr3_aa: CASSTGSLNQPQHF

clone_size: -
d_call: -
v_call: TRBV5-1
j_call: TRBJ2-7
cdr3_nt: TGCGCCAGCAGCTTGGATCGCCAGGCCTACTACGAGCAGTACTTC
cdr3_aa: CASSLDRQAYYEQYF

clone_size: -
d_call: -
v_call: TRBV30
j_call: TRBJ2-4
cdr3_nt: TGTGCCTGGAGTGTAGCCGGGGGCCTGGTGGACTTC
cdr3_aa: CAWSVAGGLVDF

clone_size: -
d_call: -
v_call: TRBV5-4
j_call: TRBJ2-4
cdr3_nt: TGTGCCAGCAGCTCTCCATCTTTGGCCAAAAACATTCAGTACTTC
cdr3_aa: CASSSPSLAKNIQYF

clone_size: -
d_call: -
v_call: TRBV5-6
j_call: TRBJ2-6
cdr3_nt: TGTGCCAGCAGCTTGCCGATACCCTCTGCCTCTGGGGCCAACGTCCTGACTTTC
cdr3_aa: CASSLPIPSASGANVLTF

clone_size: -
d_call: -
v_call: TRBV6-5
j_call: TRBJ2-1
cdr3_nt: TGTGCCAGCAGTTCTTGGGGGGACAATGAGCAGTTCTTC
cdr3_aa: CASSSWGDNEQFF

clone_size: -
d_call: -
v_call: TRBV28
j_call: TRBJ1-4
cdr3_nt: TGTGCCAGCAGTTTAGGCGTGGCTGGCGTTGAAAAACTGTTTTTT
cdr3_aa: CASSLGVAGVEKLFF

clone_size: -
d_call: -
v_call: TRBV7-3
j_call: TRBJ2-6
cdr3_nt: TGTGCCAGCAGCTTAATGTCCCGGGGGGCCGGGGCCAACGTCCTGACTTTC
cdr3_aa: CASSLMSRGAGANVLTF

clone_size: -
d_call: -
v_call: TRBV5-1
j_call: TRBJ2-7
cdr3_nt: TGCGCCAGCAGCTCCGGGACTTCCTACGAGCAGTACTTC
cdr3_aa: CASSSGTSYEQYF

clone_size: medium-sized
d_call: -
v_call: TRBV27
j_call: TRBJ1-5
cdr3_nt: TGTGCCAGCAGTTCCGGACTGAACAATCAGCCCCAGCATTTT
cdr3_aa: CASSSGLNNQPQHF

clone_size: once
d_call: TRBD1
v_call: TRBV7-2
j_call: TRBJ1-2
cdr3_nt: TGTGCCAGCAGCCGGGACAGGGGGCCTTTTCAGGGTGGCTACACCTTC
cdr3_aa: CASSRDRGPFQGGYTF

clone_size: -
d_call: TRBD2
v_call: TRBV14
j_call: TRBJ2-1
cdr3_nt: TGTGCCAGCAGCCAACTAGCGGGGAACAATGAGCAGTTCTTC
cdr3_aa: CASSQLAGNNEQFF

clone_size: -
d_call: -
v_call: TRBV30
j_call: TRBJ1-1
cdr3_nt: TGTGCCTGGAGTGGGGTCACGGGGACTGAAGCTTTCTTT
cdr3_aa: CAWSGVTGTEAFF

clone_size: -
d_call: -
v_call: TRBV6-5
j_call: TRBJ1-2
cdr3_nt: TGTGCCAGTTTTCGCCTGGGGGCATCATATGGCTACACCTTC
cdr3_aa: CASFRLGASYGYTF

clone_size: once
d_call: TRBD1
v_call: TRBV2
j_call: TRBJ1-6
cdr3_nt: TGTGCCAGCAGCTCAAGACAGGGGTGGTCGCCCCTCCACTTT
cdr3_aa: CASSSRQGWSPLHF

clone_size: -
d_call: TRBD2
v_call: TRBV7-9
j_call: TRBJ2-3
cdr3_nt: TGTGCCAGCAGCTCCATTAGCGGGATCACAGATACGCAGTATTTT
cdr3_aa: CASSSISGITDTQYF

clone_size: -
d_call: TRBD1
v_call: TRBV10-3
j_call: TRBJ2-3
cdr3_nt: TGTGCCGCACGACAGGGGGCTTTCACAGATACGCAGTATTTT
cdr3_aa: CAARQGAFTDTQYF

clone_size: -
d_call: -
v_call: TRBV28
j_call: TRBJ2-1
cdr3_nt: TGTGCCAGCAGTTCCGCCCAGCGGTACCAGTTCTTC
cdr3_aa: CASSSAQRYQFF

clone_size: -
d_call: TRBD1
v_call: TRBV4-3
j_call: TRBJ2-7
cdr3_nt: TGCGCCAGCAGCCAAGGGGGGACAGTCGACTACGAGCAGTACTTC
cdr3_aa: CASSQGGTVDYEQYF

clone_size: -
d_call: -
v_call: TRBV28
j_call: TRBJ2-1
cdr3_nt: TGTGCCAGCACCACGTTGGCTCCAGGGGTGGAGCAGTTCTTC
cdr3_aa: CASTTLAPGVEQFF

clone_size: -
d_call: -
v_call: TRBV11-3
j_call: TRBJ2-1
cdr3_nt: TGTGCCAGCAGCTTTGGTGGGAGAGGTCGTGAGCAGTTCTTC
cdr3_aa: CASSFGGRGREQFF

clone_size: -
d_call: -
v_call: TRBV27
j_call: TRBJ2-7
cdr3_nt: TGTGCCAGCAGTCCCTACTACGAGCAGTACTTC
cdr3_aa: CASSPYYEQYF

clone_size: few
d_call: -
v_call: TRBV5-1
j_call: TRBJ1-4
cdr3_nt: TGCGCCAGCGGGAGGGGAACTAATGAAAAACTGTTTTTT
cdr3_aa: CASGRGTNEKLFF

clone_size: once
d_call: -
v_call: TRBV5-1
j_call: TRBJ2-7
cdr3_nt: TGCGCCAGCAAAGGTATGGCGGATATCTCCTACGAGCAGTACTTC
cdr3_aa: CASKGMADISYEQYF

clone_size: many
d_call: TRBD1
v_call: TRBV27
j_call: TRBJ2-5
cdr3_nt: TGTGCCAGCAGTTCGGGACAGTCCGGGGAGACCCAGTACTTC
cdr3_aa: CASSSGQSGETQYF

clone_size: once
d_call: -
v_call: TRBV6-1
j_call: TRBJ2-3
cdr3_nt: TGTGCCAGCAGTGAAGGGTACACAGATACGCAGTATTTT
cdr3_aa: CASSEGYTDTQYF

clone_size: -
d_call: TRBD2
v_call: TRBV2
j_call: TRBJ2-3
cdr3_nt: TGTGCCAGCAGCATCACCGGGACTAGCGGGAGTAGGGAGTATTTT
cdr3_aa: CASSITGTSGSREYF